This entry lists 30 T cell receptor beta chains sequenced from one sample in a study of cytomegalovirus exposure and HLA in healthy donors (TCRdb year 2017). The protocol used for the library was the immunoSEQ multiplex PCR assay. For the multiplex PCR, a mixture combining 60 forward primers for TCR Vbeta segments and 13 reverse primers for TCR Jbeta segments was used. Held by TCRdb, this immuneACCESS table contains in-frame sequences only and omits some clones. Under half of the omission traces to an unresolved V gene where checked; the cause of the rest is unknown. The sample data list about 150,000 clones, and around 68% of these were observed just once. Together, the top ten hold under 2.5% of the sample. Specimen: PBMCs. The receptors originated from a man aged 30 to 45 in good health and CMV-seronegative.

The chain has TRBV5-4 and TRBJ2-7, with D possibly matching TRBD2 (6 bases). V was trimmed by 2 bases and J by 2 bases, leaving 11 bases between them. The germline CDR1 and CDR2 sequences are SGHNT and YYREEE (reference sequence). The CDR3 has 14 amino acids. The CDR3 reads CASSFGGTPYEQYF. Written as DNA, the CDR3 is TGTGCCAGCAGCTTTGGGGGGACCCCCTACGAGCAGTACTTC.

This clone was counted between two and nine times. The J gene is TRBJ2-1, the V gene TRBV9; TRBD1 aligns across 11 bases. The CDR3 sequence is 15 residues long. Looked up from germline, CDR1 is SGDLS and CDR2 is YYNGEE. V lost 6 bases and J lost 12; bases outside the gene matches: 14. The CDR3 protein is CASNEAGTGGSGQFF. CDR3 nucleotides: TGTGCCAGCAACGAAGCCGGGACAGGGGGTTCAGGGCAGTTCTTC.

This clone showed up just once. The gene calls are TRBV5-1 and TRBJ2-7; D possibly corresponds to TRBD1 (5 bases). The CDR3 consists of 13 residues. Per germline, CDR1 SGHRS and CDR2 YFSETQ. The V and J ends lost 4 bases and 4 bases respectively, with 12 bases between them. The CDR3: CASSLGHMYEQYF. As DNA, the CDR3 is TGCGCCAGCAGCCTCGGACATATGTACGAGCAGTACTTC.

The J gene is TRBJ1-6, the V gene TRBV2; TRBD1 matches 7 bases. Unmatched junction bases numbered 6, after V lost 10 bases and J lost 6 bases. Per germline, CDR1 SNHLY and CDR2 FYNNEI. CDR3 size: 13 residues. The CDR3 loop is CATEQGPNSPLHF. CDR3 nucleotides: TGTGCCACTGAACAGGGGCCTAATTCACCCCTCCACTTT.

This clone was seen only a few times. The gene calls are TRBV7-2 and TRBJ1-5, with D uncertain. CDR1 and CDR2 from the germline V gene are SGHTA and FQGNSA. The V and J ends lost 4 bases and 4 bases respectively, with 11 bases between them. The CDR3 is 14 residues long. The CDR3 here is CASSYSGSNQPQHF. CDR3 sequence (DNA): TGTGCCAGCAGCTATTCAGGATCGAATCAGCCCCAGCATTTT. Together with reference TRBV7-2 and TRBJ1-5, the CDR3 gives the full variable domain: GAGVSQSPSNKVTEKGKDVELRCDPISGHTALYWYRQSLGQGLEFLIYFQGNSAPDKSGLPSDRFSAERTGGSVSTLTIQRTQQEDSAVYLCASSYSGSNQPQHFGDGTRLSIL.

This clone came up a few times. Germline is not matched at one junction end, which may reflect a read error. The chain uses TRBV30 and TRBJ1-2; weak D call: TRBD1 (5 bases). The CDR3 runs 12 residues. The germline gives CDR1 GTSNPN, CDR2 SVGIG (reference sequence). The CDR3 loop is CAWSSGLYGYPF. CDR3 coding DNA: TGTGCCTGGAGTTCAGGGCTCTATGGCTACCCCTTC.

V gene TRBV7-6 combines with J gene TRBJ2-1; 8 bases are a match to TRBD2. J gave up 1 base and V 5 bases, and 1 base lay outside the gene matches. Germline CDR1 SGHVS, CDR2 FNYEAQ. The CDR3 contains 14 residues. Written as DNA, the CDR3 is TGTGCCAGCAGCAGCGGGGGTTCCTACAATGAGCAGTTCTTC. It encodes CASSSGGSYNEQFF.

This chain uses TRBV7-2 with TRBJ1-5; D unclear. V lost 1 base, J lost 2 bases, and 9 bases lay in between. This CDR3 comprises 15 residues. CDR1 SGHTA and CDR2 FQGNSA come from the germline V gene. CDR3 DNA: TGTGCCAGCAGCTTAGGCAGGTCTGGCAATCAGCCCCAGCATTTT. Translating gives CASSLGRSGNQPQHF.

This clone occurred a few times. V and J are TRBV2 and TRBJ1-6; 7 bases match TRBD1. Germline-derived CDR1 and CDR2 are SNHLY and FYNNEI. V lost 3 bases, J lost 9 bases, and 5 bases stayed unmatched. The CDR3 is 14 amino acids. Written as DNA, the CDR3 is TGTGCCAGCAGTGACAGGACAGGATCTTCACCCCTCCACTTT. It is translated as CASSDRTGSSPLHF.

The chain couples TRBV5-1 to TRBJ1-2; D is possibly TRBD1 (5 bases). CDR3 length: 16 residues. The V and J ends lost 0 bases and 0 bases respectively, with 12 bases between them. The germline V gene encodes CDR1 SGHRS and CDR2 YFSETQ. Written as DNA, the CDR3 is TGCGCCAGCAGCTTGGTCCAGGGATCTGCTAACTATGGCTACACCTTC. Translating gives CASSLVQGSANYGYTF.

The rearrangement uses TRBV7-6 and TRBJ1-2; D ambiguous. This CDR3 has 12 amino acids. Germline loops: CDR1 SGHVS, CDR2 FNYEAQ. CDR3 sequence (DNA): TGTTCTCAGGAAGTTAGTAACTATGGCTACACCTTC. Residues: CSQEVSNYGYTF.

In DNA, the CDR3 is TGTGCCAGCAGCAAAGGAGGGGACAGGACGAACACTGAAGCTTTCTTT. This translates into CASSKGGDRTNTEAFF. The V call is TRBV21-1, the J call TRBJ1-1; TRBD1, the table's D call, was not compared with the DNA. TRBV21-1 is deemed a pseudogene. The length of the CDR3 is 16 residues.

This rearrangement joins TRBV27 to TRBJ2-2, with 10 bases identical to TRBD1. Unmatched junction bases numbered 11, after V lost 4 bases and J lost 6 bases. Germline V gene sequence: CDR1 MNHEY, CDR2 SMNVEV (reference sequence). CDR3 length equals 17 residues. CDR3 bases: TGTGCCAGCAGTTCGTGGGCGGGACAGGGGATTCCCGGGGAGCTGTTTTTT. Its translation: CASSSWAGQGIPGELFF.

Remarks on this clone: A junction end diverges from the germline sequence, so it may reflect a read error. The CDR3 spells CSSSRTPETQYF. CDR3 nucleotides: TGTTCCAGCAGTAGGACACCGGAGACCCAGTACTTC. The chain carries TRBV7-9 and TRBJ2-5, with a weak D call TRBD1 (5 bases). The CDR3 runs to 12 residues. Germline CDR1 and CDR2: SEHNR and FQNEAQ (reference sequence).

This chain links TRBV5-1 with TRBJ2-5; D uncertain. Germline V gene data show CDR1 as SGHRS and CDR2 as YFSETQ. The V end was cut by 4 bases, the J end by 1 base, with 11 bases between. The CDR3 contains 14 residues. The chain's CDR3 is CASSPERSQETQYF. The CDR3 DNA reads TGCGCCAGCAGCCCGGAGAGAAGCCAAGAGACCCAGTACTTC. Full variable domain (rest looked up from reference TRBV5-1 and TRBJ2-5): KAGVTQTPRYLIKTRGQQVTLSCSPISGHRSVSWYQQTPGQGLQFLFEYFSETQRNKGNFPGRFSGRQFSNSRSEMNVSTLELGDSALYLCASSPERSQETQYFGPGTRLLVL.

V is TRBV25-1 and J is TRBJ1-5, with 7 bases identical to TRBD1. Germline CDR1 MGHDK, CDR2 SYGVNS. The CDR3 runs to 16 residues. After removal of 2 bases from V and 0 bases from J, the junction contained 4 bases not matched to a gene. The CDR3 loop reads CASSERDSNSNQPQHF. In nucleotides, the CDR3 is TGTGCCAGCAGTGAACGGGACAGTAATAGCAATCAGCCCCAGCATTTT.

The chain has TRBV6-1 and TRBJ2-5; possible D gene TRBD1, 5 bases. This CDR3 has 13 residues. Trimming removed 1 base at V and 6 bases at J, with 9 bases between. The germline V gene has CDR1 MNHNS and CDR2 SASEGT. The CDR3 loop reads CASSEGRAQTQYF. The CDR3 DNA reads as TGTGCCAGCAGTGAAGGCAGGGCGCAGACCCAGTACTTC.

The chain recombines TRBV19 with TRBJ2-1, with TRBD2 identical over 9 bases. After removal of 8 bases from V and 0 bases from J, the junction contained 2 bases not matched to a gene. Germline lookup yields CDR1 LNHDA and CDR2 SQIVND (reference sequence). CDR3 length: 14 residues. The CDR3 DNA is TGTGCCAGTGGACTAGCGAACTCCTACAATGAGCAGTTCTTC. Its protein is CASGLANSYNEQFF.

The chain recombines TRBV4-1 with TRBJ2-5, with D perhaps TRBD1 (6 bases). The last part of the DNA fits TRBJ2-7 better; the J call may be wrong. Germline values: CDR1 MGHRA, CDR2 YSYEKL. This CDR3 region has 15 residues. CDR3 DNA sequence: TGCGCCAGCAGCCAAGAAGGGGGAGTTGGCTACGAGCAGTACTTC. Translation: CASSQEGGVGYEQYF.

The chain couples TRBV10-3 to TRBJ2-3, with 11 nucleotides matching TRBD2. The V and J ends lost 6 bases and 1 base, in that order; junction bases with no gene match: 6. The V gene's germline CDR1 is ENHRY and CDR2 SYGVKD. The length of the CDR3 is 16 residues. CDR3 sequence (DNA): TGTGCCATCAGGTCGACTAGCGGGAATCGCACAGATACGCAGTATTTT. Translating gives CAIRSTSGNRTDTQYF.

The chain combines TRBV9 with TRBJ2-7; TRBD2 aligns across 9 bases. The V gene's germline CDR1 is SGDLS and CDR2 YYNGEE. The junction had 8 bases not matched to a gene; V was cut back by 0 bases and J by 7 bases. The CDR3 is made up of 15 amino acids. As DNA, the CDR3 is TGTGCCAGCAGCGTAGATGGCGGGGGGGCTCGGGAGCAGTACTTC. Translated, it gives CASSVDGGGAREQYF.

V usage is TRBV4-3 and J usage is TRBJ2-5, with 9 bases fitting TRBD2. The germline CDR1 and CDR2 sequences are LGHNA and YSLEER. V was pared by 0 bases and J by 1 base, with 12 bases of the junction left unmatched. CDR3 length: 19 amino acids. CDR3 protein: CASSQDLWTSDLVQETQYF. The CDR3 DNA reads TGCGCCAGCAGCCAAGATCTTTGGACTAGCGACTTGGTCCAAGAGACCCAGTACTTC.

This chain uses TRBV27 with TRBJ2-3; D gene ambiguous. The germline V gene encodes CDR1 MNHEY and CDR2 SMNVEV (reference sequence). The CDR3 totals 16 residues. Trimming shortened V by 5 bases and J by 0 bases, and 15 bases separated the two germline ends. CDR3 coding DNA: TGTGCCAGCAGTCCCTCCCTAGAGTCTAGCACAGATACGCAGTATTTT. It encodes CASSPSLESSTDTQYF.

Only a few counts were recorded for this clone. The chain couples TRBV13 to TRBJ2-7, with D possibly matching TRBD1 (6 bases). The germline V gene encodes CDR1 PRHDT and CDR2 FYEKMQ (reference sequence). The CDR3 consists of 14 residues. With 0 bases removed from V and 2 bases from J, the gap between germline ends came to 8 bases. CDR3 sequence reads: CASSLGRGPYEQYF. The CDR3 bases are TGTGCCAGCAGCTTAGGCAGGGGCCCCTACGAGCAGTACTTC.

The chain links TRBV6-7 to TRBJ2-5, with D perhaps matching TRBD1 (5 bases). TRBV6-7 is known as an ORF, though its function is uncertain. The CDR3 consists of 12 residues. V lost 7 bases and J 5 bases, leaving 11 bases between the germline ends. The CDR3 sequence: CASTRQKETQYF. For the CDR3, the DNA is TGTGCCAGCACGAGACAGAAGGAGACCCAGTACTTC.

A few counts support this clone. This sequence joins TRBV19 and TRBJ1-1; weak D call: TRBD1 (6 bases). Looked up from germline, CDR1 is LNHDA and CDR2 is SQIVND (reference sequence). Trimming cost V 6 bases and J 11 bases, with 13 bases left between them. The CDR3 runs 11 residues. CDR3 coding DNA: TGTGCCAGTAGCGACAGGATCCGGGCTTTCTTT. Translation gives CASSDRIRAFF.

This chain links TRBV29-1 with TRBJ1-5; 9 bases are a match to TRBD1. Germline V CDR1 and CDR2: SQVTM, ANQGSEA. This CDR3 is built from 15 residues. The V gene end was trimmed by 6 bases and the J gene end by 3 bases; junction bases not matched to a gene: 9. Here the CDR3 reads CSVASGTGNNQPQHF. DNA of the CDR3: TGCAGCGTCGCGTCAGGGACAGGGAACAATCAGCCCCAGCATTTT.

This clone was seen only a few times. The chain carries TRBV29-1 and TRBJ1-6, with a weak D call TRBD1 (6 bases). This CDR3 spans 13 amino acids. Germline V gene sequence: CDR1 SQVTM, CDR2 ANQGSEA. V was cut by 6 bases and J by 8 bases, with 14 bases left in between. CDR3: CSVAVNRDSPLHF. In DNA form, the CDR3 reads TGCAGCGTGGCGGTGAACAGGGATTCACCCCTCCACTTT.

The chain has TRBV5-1 and TRBJ1-2; 8 bases align to TRBD1. J was trimmed by 8 bases and V by 0 bases; bases with no gene match: 6. Germline V CDR1 and CDR2: SGHRS, YFSETQ. This CDR3 is built from 14 residues. The CDR3 spells CASSLEGTGWGYTF. The CDR3 region has the DNA TGCGCCAGCAGCTTGGAAGGGACAGGCTGGGGCTACACCTTC.

A word on this clone: Other DNA sequences in this sample translate to the same CDR3. The V call is TRBV30, the J call TRBJ1-5; D gene ambiguous. Germline assignment: CDR1 GTSNPN and CDR2 SVGIG (reference sequence). The CDR3 extends over 13 amino acids. V lost 0 bases to trimming and J lost 6 bases, with 9 bases between them. The CDR3 DNA reads as TGTGCCTGGAGTGTTAGCGGAGGTCAGCCCCAGCATTTT. Amino acids: CAWSVSGGQPQHF.